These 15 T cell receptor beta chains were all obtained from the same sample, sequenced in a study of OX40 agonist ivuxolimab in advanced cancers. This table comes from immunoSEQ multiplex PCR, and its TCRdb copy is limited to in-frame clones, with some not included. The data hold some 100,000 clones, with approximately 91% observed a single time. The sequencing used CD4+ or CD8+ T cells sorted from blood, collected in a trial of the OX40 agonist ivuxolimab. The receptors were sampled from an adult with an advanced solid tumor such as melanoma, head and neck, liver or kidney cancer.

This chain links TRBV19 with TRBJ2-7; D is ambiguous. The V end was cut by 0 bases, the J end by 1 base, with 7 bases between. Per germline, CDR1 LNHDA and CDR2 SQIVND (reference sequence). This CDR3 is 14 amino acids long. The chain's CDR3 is CASSIEWASYEQYF. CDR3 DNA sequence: TGTGCCAGTAGTATAGAATGGGCGTCCTACGAGCAGTACTTC. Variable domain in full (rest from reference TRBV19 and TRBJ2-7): DGGITQSPKYLFRKEGQNVTLSCEQNLNHDAMYWYRQDPGQGLRLIYYSQIVNDFQKGDIAEGYSVSREKKESFPLTVTSAQKNPTAFYLCASSIEWASYEQYFGPGTRLTVT.

The CDR3 DNA is TGCAGCGCCAGGGGGGTCTACGAGCAGTACTTC. Amino acids: CSARGVYEQYF. The chain joins TRBV29-1 to TRBJ2-7, with D maybe TRBD1 (7 bases). Germline-derived CDR1 and CDR2 are SQVTM and ANQGSEA. There are 11 residues in the CDR3. Trimming removed 7 bases at V and 3 bases at J, with 10 bases between.

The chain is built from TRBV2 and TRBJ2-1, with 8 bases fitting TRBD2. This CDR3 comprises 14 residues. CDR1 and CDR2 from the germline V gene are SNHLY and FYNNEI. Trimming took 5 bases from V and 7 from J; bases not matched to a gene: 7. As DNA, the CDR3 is TGTGCCAGCAGTCAACGGGAGGGCCGAAATGAGCAGTTCTTC. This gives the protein CASSQREGRNEQFF.

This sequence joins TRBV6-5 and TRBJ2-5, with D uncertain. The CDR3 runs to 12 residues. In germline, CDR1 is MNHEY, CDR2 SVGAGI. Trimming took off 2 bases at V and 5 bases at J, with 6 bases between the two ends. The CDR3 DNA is TGTGCCAGCAGTTACCCGTCGGAGACCCAGTACTTC. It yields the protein CASSYPSETQYF.

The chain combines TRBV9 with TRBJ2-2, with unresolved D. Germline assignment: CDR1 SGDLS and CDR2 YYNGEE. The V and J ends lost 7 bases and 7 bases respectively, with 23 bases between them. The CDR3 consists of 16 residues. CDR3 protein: CASATRGGVNDGELFF. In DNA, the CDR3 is TGTGCCAGCGCGACCCGCGGCGGAGTAAACGACGGGGAGCTGTTTTTT.

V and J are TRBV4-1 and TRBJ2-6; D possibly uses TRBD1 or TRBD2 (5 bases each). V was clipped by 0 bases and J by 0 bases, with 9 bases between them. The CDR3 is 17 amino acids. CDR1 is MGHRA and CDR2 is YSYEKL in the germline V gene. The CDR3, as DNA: TGCGCCAGCAGCCAAGAGGGACGGACCTCTGGGGCCAACGTCCTGACTTTC. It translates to CASSQEGRTSGANVLTF.

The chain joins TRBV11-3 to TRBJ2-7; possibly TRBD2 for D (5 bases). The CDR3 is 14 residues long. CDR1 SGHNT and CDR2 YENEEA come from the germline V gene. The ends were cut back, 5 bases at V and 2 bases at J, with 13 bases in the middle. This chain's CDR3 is CASSPAHGAYEQYF. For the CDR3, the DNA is TGTGCCAGCAGCCCGGCCCACGGGGCCTACGAGCAGTACTTC.

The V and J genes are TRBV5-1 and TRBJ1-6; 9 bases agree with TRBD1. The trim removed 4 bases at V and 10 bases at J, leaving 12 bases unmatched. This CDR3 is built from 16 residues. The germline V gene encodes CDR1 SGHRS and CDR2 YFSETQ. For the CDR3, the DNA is TGCGCCAGCAGCCCGGACGGGGGACAGGGTGGATCACCCCTCCACTTT. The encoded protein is CASSPDGGQGGSPLHF. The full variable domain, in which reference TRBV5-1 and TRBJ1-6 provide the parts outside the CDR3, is KAGVTQTPRYLIKTRGQQVTLSCSPISGHRSVSWYQQTPGQGLQFLFEYFSETQRNKGNFPGRFSGRQFSNSRSEMNVSTLELGDSALYLCASSPDGGQGGSPLHFGNGTRLTVT.

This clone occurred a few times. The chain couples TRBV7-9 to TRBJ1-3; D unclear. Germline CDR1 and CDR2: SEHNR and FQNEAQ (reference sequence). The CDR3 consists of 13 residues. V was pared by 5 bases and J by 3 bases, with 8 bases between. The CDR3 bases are TGTGCCAGCAGCATAGGTTATGGAAACACCATATATTTT. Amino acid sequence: CASSIGYGNTIYF.

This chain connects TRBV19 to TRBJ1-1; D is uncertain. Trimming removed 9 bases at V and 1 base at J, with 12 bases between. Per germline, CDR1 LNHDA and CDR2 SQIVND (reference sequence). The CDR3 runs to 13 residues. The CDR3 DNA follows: TGTGCCAGCAAGACACCTTCGAACACTGAAGCTTTCTTT. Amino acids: CASKTPSNTEAFF.

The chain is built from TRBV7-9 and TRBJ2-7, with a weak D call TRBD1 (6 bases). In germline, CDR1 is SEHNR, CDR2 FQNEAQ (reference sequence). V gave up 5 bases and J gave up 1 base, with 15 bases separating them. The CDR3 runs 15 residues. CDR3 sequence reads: CASSRRAGDSYEQYF. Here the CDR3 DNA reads TGTGCCAGCAGCCGAAGGGCAGGGGATTCCTACGAGCAGTACTTC.

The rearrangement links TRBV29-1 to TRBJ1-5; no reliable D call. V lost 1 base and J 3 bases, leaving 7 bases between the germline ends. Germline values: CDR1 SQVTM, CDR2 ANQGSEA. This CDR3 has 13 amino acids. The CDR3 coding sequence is TGCAGCGTTGAAGTCGGGTTCAATCAGCCCCAGCATTTT. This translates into CSVEVGFNQPQHF.

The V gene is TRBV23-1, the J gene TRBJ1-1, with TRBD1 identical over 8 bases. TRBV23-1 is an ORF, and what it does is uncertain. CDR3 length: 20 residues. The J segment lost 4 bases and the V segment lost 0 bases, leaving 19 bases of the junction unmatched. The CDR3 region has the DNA TGCGCCAGCAGTCAATCGAACGGATCCAGGGGGCGTATCCCCGGCACTGAAGCTTTCTTT. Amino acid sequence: CASSQSNGSRGRIPGTEAFF.

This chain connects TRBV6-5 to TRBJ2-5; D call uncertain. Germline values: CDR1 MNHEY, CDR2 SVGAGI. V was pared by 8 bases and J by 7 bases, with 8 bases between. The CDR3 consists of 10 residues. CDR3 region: CASGRVTQYF. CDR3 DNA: TGTGCCAGCGGCCGTGTGACCCAGTACTTC.

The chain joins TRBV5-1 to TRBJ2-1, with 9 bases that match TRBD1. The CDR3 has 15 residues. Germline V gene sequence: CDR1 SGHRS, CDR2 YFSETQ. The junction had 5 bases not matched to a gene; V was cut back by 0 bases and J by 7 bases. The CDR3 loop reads CASSLVRQGVNEQFF. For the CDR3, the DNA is TGCGCCAGCAGCTTGGTGCGACAGGGGGTTAATGAGCAGTTCTTC.